Listed below are T cell receptor beta chains from one sample, sequenced in a study of control samples from healthy donors and cancer patients. Assay used: immunoSEQ multiplex PCR; TCRdb lists only in-frame clones, some missing. This table holds about 150,000 clones, 92% found once. Sequenced input: blood. The receptors stem from a woman in her twenties or thirties in good health. Both conserved end residues are part of each CDR3.

V gene | CDR3 protein
TRBV7-9 | CASSPGTSIEQFF
TRBV6-2/TRBV6-3 | CASSSPPEGAGTDEQYF
TRBV7-8 | CASSLRTANNSPLHF
TRBV29-1 | CITYASYGYTF
TRBV10-3 | CAISGTSGETEFF
TRBV18 | CASSPQGNNQPQHF
TRBV21-1 | CASSSWSNQPQHF
TRBV9 | CASSKGWGTGNNSPLHF
TRBV6-2/TRBV6-3 | CASSLGTATETQYF
TRBV6-4 | CASSLSSEYNEQFF
TRBV24-1 | CATSDPPPRSTGELFF
TRBV4-2 | CASSQEGWTSGSSYEQYF
TRBV4-2 | CASSQDRGEETQYF
TRBV2 | CASNQGYEQFF
TRBV7-9 | CASSFSGRSEVF
TRBV7-9 | CASSPRTGVNEKLFF
TRBV7-3 | CASSPGTSGYNEQFF
TRBV30 | CAWTSGSYEQYF
TRBV12-5 | CASGGTYEQYF
TRBV15 | CATSGGLENTGELFF
TRBV27 | CASSFFISTSGRVSEQYF
TRBV12-3/TRBV12-4 | CASREAYEQYF
TRBV24-1 | CATSDSTGVETQYF
TRBV11-3 | CASSLVSLAPYNEQFF
TRBV4-2 | CASSQVDGSGGELFF
TRBV28 | CASSISSSGPGRYEQYF
TRBV28 | CASRQRTSGSPYEQYF
TRBV18 | CASSDSGNEKLFF
TRBV29-1 | CSVEGPGQGPDTQYF
TRBV7-9 | CASSPTEPFTEAFF
TRBV14 | CASSQDWGGRWYEQYF
TRBV6-1 | CASSESHSSGVDEQYF
TRBV28 | CASSPTTGTVQETQYF
TRBV28 | CASRTGSLYNEQFF
TRBV7-9 | CASSLGIGSSYEQYF
TRBV6-2/TRBV6-3 | CASSRLAYSSYNEQFF
TRBV6-5 | CASSSSGTGGVEQFF
TRBV4-1 | CASSLQRERTDTQYF
TRBV6-2/TRBV6-3 | CASSYHGTVISGLDEQYF
TRBV15 | CATSRDLYEQYF
TRBV28 | CASSLWALMNTEAFF
TRBV18 | CASSPDRNQPQHF
TRBV6-5 | CASSYRHLANTGELFF
TRBV27 | CASSLTSLSSYEQYF
TRBV5-8 | CASSSKTDLNTEAFF
TRBV28 | CASSRPGTESYEQYF
TRBV6-5 | CASRATEYTQYF
TRBV6-5 | CAGCDRPNYGYTF
TRBV6-1 | CASSDGTQGEQFF
TRBV24-1 | CATSDGDSQETQYF
TRBV2 | CASSRDTGDQPQHF
TRBV2 | CASSERGQGDNQPQHF